This TCR beta chain is drawn from a study of blood T cell repertoires in COVID-19. Background on the study: COVID-19 samples, acute and convalescent, were from the United States, Italy and Spain. The cDNA or gDNA used as material had been derived from T cells, B-cell-depleted T cells, or PBMCs.

In the study's own analysis: Nucleated cell counts were estimated from reference gene primer amplification. Here immunoSEQ multiplex PCR was the method, and the copy in TCRdb shows in-frame clones only, minus some. V and J calls and clone size follow that table, whereas D and trimming were derived from the DNA. The sample consists of 150,000 or so clones, roughly four fifths of them appearing once. The CDR3 contains 17 residues. J is TRBJ1-2 and V is TRBV1; the table assigns TRBD1, which was not confirmed against the DNA. TRBV1 is shown as a pseudogene. The sample comprised peripheral blood. This TCR derives from a human donor with acute or convalescent COVID-19. The donor label of this sample is uncertain. The CDR3 nucleotides are TGCACCAGCAGCCAGGATAAGGGGGACAAAGGAATGTATGGCTACACCTTC. It specifies CTSSQDKGDKGMYGYTF.